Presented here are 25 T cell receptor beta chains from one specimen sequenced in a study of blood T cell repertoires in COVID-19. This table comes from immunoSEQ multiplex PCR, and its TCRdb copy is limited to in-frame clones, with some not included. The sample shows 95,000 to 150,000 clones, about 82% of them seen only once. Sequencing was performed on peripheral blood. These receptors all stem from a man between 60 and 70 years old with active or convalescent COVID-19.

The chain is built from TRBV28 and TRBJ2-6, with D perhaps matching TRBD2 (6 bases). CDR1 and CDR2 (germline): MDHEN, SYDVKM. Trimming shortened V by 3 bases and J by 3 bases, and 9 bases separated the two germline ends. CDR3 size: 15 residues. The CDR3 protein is CASSFTGSGANVLTF. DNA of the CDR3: TGTGCCAGCAGTTTTACCGGGAGTGGGGCCAACGTCCTGACTTTC.

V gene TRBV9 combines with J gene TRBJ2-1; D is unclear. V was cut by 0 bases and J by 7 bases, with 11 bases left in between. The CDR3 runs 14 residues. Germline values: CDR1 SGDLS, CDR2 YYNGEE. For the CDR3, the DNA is TGTGCCAGCAGCGTAGTCGAACTACCTAATGAGCAGTTCTTC. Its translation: CASSVVELPNEQFF.

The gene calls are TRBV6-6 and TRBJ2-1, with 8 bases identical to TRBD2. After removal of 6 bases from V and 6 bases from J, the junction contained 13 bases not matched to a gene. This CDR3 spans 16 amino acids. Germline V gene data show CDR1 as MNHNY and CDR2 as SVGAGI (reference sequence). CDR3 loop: CASRKTVGAGGNEQFF. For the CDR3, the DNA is TGTGCCAGCAGAAAAACGGTGGGGGCGGGAGGCAATGAGCAGTTCTTC.

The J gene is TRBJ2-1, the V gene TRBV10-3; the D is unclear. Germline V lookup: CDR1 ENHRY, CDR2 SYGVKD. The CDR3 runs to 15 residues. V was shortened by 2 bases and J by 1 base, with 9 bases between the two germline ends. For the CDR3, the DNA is TGTGCCATCAGTGAGCCCGCGACATCCTACAATGAGCAGTTCTTC. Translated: CAISEPATSYNEQFF.

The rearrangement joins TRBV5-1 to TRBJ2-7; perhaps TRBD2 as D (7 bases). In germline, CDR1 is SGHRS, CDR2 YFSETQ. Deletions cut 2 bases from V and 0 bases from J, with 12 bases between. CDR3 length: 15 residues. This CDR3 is CASSFGGLSSYEQYF. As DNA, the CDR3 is TGCGCCAGCAGCTTCGGGGGGCTTAGCTCCTACGAGCAGTACTTC.

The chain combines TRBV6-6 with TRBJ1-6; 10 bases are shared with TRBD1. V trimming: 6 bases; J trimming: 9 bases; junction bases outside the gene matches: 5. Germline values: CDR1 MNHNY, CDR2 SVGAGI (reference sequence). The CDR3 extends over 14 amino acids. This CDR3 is CASSETGGSSPLHF. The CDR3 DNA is TGTGCCAGCAGCGAGACAGGGGGCAGTTCACCCCTCCACTTT.

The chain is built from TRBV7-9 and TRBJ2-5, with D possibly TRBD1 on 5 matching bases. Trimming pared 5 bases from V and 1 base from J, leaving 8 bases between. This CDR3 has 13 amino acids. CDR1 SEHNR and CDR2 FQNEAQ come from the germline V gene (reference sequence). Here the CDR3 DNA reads TGTGCCAGCAGCCAGGACACCCAAGAGACCCAGTACTTC. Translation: CASSQDTQETQYF.

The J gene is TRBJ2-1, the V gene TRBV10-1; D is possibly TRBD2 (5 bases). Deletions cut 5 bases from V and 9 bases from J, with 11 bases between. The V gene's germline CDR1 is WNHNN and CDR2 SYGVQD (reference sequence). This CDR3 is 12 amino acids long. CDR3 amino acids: CASSLGESEQFF. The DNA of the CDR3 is TGCGCCAGCAGTTTGGGAGAATCTGAGCAGTTCTTC.

CDR3 protein: CASSGSVGRGLFGYTF. CDR3 nucleotides: TGTGCCAGCAGTGGCTCAGTGGGCAGGGGGCTTTTTGGCTACACCTTC. V is TRBV2 and J is TRBJ1-2, with TRBD1 identical over 8 bases. Germline V gives CDR1 SNHLY, CDR2 FYNNEI. The trim removed 4 bases at V and 7 bases at J, leaving 14 bases unmatched. This CDR3 spans 16 amino acids.

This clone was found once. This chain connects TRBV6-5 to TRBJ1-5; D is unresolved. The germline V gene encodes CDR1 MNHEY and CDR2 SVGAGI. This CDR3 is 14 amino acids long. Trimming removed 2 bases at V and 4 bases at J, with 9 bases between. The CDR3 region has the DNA TGTGCCAGCAGTTACGGCTTCCCGAATCAGCCCCAGCATTTT. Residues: CASSYGFPNQPQHF.

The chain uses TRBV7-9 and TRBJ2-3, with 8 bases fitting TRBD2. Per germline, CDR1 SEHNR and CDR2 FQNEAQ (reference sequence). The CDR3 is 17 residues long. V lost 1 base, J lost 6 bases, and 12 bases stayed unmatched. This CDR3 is CASSLGAQASGPDTQYF. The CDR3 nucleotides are TGTGCCAGCAGCTTAGGGGCCCAGGCTAGCGGGCCCGATACGCAGTATTTT.

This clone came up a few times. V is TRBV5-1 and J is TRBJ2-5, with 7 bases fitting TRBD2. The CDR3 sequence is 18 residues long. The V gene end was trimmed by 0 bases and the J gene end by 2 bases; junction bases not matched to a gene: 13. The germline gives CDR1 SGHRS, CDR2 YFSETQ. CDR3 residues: CASSLGVPGGVRQETQYF. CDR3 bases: TGCGCCAGCAGCTTGGGAGTTCCGGGAGGAGTCAGGCAAGAGACCCAGTACTTC.

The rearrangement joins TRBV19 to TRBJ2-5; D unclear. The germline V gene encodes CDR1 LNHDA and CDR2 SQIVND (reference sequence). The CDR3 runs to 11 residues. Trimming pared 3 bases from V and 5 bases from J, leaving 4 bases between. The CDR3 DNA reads TGTGCCAGTAGTATTGCGGAGACCCAGTACTTC. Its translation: CASSIAETQYF.

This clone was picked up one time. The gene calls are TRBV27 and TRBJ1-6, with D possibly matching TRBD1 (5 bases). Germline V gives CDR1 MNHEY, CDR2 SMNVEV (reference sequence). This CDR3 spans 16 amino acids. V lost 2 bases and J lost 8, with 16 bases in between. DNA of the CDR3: TGTGCCAGCAGTTTAAGTTGGGGGAGGAGGGATTCACCCCTCCACTTT. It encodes CASSLSWGRRDSPLHF.

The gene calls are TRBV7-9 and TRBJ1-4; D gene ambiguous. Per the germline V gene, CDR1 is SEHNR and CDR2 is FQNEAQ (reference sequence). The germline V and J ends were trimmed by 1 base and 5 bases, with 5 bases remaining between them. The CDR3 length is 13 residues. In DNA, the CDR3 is TGTGCCAGCAGCTTAGACGCGAATGAAAAACTGTTTTTT. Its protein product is CASSLDANEKLFF. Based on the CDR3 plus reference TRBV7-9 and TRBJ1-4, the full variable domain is DTGVSQNPRHKITKRGQNVTFRCDPISEHNRLYWYRQTLGQGPEFLTYFQNEAQLEKSRLLSDRFSAERPKGSFSTLEIQRTEQGDSAMYLCASSLDANEKLFFGSGTQLSVL.

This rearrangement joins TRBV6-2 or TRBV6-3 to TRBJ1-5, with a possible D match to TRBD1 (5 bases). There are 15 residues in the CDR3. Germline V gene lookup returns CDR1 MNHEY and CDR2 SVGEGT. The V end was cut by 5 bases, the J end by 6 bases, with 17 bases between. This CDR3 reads CASSIPGRGAQPQHF. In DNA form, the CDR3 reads TGTGCCAGCAGTATCCCGGGGAGGGGAGCTCAGCCCCAGCATTTT.

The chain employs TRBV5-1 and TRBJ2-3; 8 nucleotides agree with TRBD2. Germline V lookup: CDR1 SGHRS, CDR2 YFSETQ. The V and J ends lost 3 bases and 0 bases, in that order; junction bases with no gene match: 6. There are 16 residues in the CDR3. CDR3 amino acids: CASSSQLAGSTDTQYF. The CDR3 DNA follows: TGCGCCAGCAGCTCCCAGCTAGCGGGTAGCACAGATACGCAGTATTTT.

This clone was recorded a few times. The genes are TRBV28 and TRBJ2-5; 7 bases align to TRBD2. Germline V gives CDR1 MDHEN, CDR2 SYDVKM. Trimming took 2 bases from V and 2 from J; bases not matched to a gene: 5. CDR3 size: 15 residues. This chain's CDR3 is CASSLVQGGQETQYF. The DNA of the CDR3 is TGTGCCAGCAGTTTAGTCCAGGGAGGGCAAGAGACCCAGTACTTC.

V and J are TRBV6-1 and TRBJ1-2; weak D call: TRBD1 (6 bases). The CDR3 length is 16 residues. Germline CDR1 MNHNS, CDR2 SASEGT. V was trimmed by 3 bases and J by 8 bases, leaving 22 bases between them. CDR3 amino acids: CASSDALGGATRGYTF. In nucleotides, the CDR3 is TGTGCCAGCAGTGATGCCCTCGGGGGGGCGACGCGAGGCTACACCTTC.

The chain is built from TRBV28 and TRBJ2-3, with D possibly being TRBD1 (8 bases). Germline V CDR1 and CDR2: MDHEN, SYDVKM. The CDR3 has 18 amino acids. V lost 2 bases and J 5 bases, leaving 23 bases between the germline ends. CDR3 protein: CASSLIAGVTGEGDTQYF. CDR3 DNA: TGTGCCAGCAGTTTAATAGCTGGGGTGACAGGGGAGGGAGATACGCAGTATTTT.

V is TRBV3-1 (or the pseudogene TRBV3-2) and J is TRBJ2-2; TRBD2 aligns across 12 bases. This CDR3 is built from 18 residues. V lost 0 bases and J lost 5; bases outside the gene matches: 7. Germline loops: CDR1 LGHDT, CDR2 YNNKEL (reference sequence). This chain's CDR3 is CASSQERLAGGHTGELFF. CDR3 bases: TGTGCCAGCAGCCAAGAGAGGCTAGCGGGAGGGCATACCGGGGAGCTGTTTTTT.

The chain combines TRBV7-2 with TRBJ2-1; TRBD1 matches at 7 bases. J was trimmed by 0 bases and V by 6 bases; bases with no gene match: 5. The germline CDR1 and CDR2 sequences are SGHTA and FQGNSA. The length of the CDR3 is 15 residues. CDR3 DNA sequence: TGTGCCAGCAGTTCACAGGGGCGCTCCTACAATGAGCAGTTCTTC. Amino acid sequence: CASSSQGRSYNEQFF.

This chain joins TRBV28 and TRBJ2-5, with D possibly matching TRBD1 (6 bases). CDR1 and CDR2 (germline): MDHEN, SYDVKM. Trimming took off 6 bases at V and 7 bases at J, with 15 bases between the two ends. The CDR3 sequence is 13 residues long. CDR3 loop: CASSATGSGTQYF. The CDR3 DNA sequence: TGTGCCAGCAGCGCTACAGGGTCGGGGACCCAGTACTTC.

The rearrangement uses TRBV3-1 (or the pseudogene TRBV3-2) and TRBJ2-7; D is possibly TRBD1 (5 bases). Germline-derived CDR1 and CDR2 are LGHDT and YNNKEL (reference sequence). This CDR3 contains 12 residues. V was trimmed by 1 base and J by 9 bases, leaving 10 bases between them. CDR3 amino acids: CASSQVRDGQYF. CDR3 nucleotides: TGTGCCAGCAGCCAAGTCAGGGATGGGCAGTACTTC.

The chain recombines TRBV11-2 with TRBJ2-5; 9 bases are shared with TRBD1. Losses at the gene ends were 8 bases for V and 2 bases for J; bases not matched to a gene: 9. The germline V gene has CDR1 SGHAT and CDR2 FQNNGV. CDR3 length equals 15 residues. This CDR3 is CASGSGTGLQETQYF. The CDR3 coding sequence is TGTGCCAGCGGATCCGGGACAGGGTTACAAGAGACCCAGTACTTC.